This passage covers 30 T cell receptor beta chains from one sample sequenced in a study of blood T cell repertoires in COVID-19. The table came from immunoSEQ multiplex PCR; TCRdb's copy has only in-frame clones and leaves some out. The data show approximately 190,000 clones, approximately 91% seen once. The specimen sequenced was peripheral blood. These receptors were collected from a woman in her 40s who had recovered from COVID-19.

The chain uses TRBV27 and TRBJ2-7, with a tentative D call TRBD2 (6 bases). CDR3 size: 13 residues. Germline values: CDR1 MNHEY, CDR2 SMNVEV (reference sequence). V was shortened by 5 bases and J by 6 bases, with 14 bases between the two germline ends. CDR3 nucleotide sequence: TGTGCCAGCAGTGTCGGGAGAAGCTCCGAGCAGTACTTC. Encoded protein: CASSVGRSSEQYF.

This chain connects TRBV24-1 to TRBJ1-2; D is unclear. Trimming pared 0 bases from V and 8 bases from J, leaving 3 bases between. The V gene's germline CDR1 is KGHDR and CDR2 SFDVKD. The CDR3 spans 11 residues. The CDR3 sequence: CATSDLRGYTF. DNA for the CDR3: TGTGCCACCAGTGATTTGCGGGGCTACACCTTC.

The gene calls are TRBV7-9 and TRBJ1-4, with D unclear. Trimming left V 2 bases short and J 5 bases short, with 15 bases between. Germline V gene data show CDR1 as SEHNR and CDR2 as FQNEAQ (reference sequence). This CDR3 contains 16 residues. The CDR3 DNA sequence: TGTGCCAGCAGCTTAAACTGGAGGACGGAAAATGAAAAACTGTTTTTT. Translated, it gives CASSLNWRTENEKLFF.

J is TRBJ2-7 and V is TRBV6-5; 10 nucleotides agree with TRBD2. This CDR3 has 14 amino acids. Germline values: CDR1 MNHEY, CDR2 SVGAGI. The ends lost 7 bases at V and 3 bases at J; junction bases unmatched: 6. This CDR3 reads CASTRTSGIYEQYF. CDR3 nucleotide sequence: TGTGCCAGCACCAGGACTAGCGGCATCTACGAGCAGTACTTC.

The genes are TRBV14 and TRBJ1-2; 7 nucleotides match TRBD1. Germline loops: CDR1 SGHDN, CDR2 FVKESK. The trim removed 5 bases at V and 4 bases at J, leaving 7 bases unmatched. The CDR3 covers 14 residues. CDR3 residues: CASSSIGGGYGYTF. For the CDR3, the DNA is TGTGCCAGCAGCTCGATAGGGGGCGGCTATGGCTACACCTTC.

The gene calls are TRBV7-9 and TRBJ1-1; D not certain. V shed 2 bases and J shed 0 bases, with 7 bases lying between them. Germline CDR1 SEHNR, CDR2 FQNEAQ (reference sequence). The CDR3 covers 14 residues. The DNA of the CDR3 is TGTGCCAGCAGCTTAATGGACTTGAACACTGAAGCTTTCTTT. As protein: CASSLMDLNTEAFF. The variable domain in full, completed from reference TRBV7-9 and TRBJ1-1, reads DTGVSQNPRHKITKRGQNVTFRCDPISEHNRLYWYRQTLGQGPEFLTYFQNEAQLEKSRLLSDRFSAERPKGSFSTLEIQRTEQGDSAMYLCASSLMDLNTEAFFGQGTRLTVV.

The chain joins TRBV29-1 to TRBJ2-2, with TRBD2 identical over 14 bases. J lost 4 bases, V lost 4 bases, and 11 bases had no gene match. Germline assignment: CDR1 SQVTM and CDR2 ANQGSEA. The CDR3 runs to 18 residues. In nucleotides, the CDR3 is TGCAGCGTTGGGGGGACTAGCGGGAGTGGGCTGGGCACCGGGGAGCTGTTTTTT. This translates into CSVGGTSGSGLGTGELFF.

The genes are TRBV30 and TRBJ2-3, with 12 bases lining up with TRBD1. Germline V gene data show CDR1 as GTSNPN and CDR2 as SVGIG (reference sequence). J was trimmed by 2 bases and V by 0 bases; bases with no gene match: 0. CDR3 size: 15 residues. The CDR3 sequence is CAWSVGQGATDTQYF. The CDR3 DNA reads TGTGCCTGGAGTGTGGGACAGGGGGCCACAGATACGCAGTATTTT.

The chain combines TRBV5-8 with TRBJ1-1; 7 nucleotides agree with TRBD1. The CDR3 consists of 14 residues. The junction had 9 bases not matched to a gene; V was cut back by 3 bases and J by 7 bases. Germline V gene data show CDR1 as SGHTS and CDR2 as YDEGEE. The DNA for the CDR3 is TGTGCCAGCAGCTGGGGCCAGGGGGTCATTGAAGCTTTCTTT. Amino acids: CASSWGQGVIEAFF.

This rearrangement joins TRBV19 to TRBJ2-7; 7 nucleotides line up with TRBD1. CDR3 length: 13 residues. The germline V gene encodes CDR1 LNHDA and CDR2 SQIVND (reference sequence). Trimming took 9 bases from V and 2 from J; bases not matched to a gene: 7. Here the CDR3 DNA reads TGTGCCAGCCGGGACAGCGCTGCCTACGAGCAGTACTTC. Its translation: CASRDSAAYEQYF.

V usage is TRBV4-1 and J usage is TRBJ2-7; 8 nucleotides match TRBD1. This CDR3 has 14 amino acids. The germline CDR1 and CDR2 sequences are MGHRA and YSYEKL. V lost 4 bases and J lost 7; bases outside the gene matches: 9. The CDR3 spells CASSPVTGDDEQYF. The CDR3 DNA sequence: TGCGCCAGCAGCCCAGTGACAGGGGACGATGAGCAGTACTTC.

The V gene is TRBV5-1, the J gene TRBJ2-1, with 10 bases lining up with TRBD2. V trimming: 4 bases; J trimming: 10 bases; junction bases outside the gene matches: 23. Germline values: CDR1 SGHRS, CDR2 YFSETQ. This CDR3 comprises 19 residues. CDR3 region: CASSLGRDTSGTFEREQFF. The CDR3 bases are TGCGCCAGCAGCCTTGGTAGGGACACTAGCGGGACATTCGAGAGGGAGCAGTTCTTC. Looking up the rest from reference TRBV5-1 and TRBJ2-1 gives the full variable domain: KAGVTQTPRYLIKTRGQQVTLSCSPISGHRSVSWYQQTPGQGLQFLFEYFSETQRNKGNFPGRFSGRQFSNSRSEMNVSTLELGDSALYLCASSLGRDTSGTFEREQFFGPGTRLTVL.

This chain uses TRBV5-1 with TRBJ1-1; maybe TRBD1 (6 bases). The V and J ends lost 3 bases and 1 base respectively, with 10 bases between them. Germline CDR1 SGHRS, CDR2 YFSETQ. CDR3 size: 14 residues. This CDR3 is CASSSDRGNTEAFF. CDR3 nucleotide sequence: TGCGCCAGCAGCTCGGACAGAGGGAACACTGAAGCTTTCTTT.

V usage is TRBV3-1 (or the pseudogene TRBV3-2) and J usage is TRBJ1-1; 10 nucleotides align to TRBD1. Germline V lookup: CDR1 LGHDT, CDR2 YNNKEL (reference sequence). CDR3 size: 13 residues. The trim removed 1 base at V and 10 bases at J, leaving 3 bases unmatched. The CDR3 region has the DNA TGTGCCAGCAGCCAAGTGGGGACAGGGGTAGCTTTCTTT. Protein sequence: CASSQVGTGVAFF.

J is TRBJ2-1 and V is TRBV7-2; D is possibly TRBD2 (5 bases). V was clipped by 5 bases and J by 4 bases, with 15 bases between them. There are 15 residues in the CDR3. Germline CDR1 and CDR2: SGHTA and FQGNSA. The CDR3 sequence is CASSPAWTAYNEQFF. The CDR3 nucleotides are TGTGCCAGCAGCCCCGCGTGGACTGCTTACAATGAGCAGTTCTTC.

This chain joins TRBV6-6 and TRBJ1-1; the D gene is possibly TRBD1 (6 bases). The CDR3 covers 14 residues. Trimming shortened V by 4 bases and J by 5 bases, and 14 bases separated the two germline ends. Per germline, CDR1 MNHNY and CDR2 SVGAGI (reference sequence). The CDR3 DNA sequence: TGTGCCAGCAGTTCACAGGGAGAGGGGACTGAAGCTTTCTTT. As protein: CASSSQGEGTEAFF.

The DNA of the CDR3 is TGTGCCTGGGACAGGGGGGCCTCCTACAATGAGCAGTTCTTC. It specifies CAWDRGASYNEQFF. The V and J genes are TRBV30 and TRBJ2-1; TRBD1 agrees at 9 bases. The CDR3 contains 14 residues. V lost 5 bases to trimming and J lost 0 bases; unmatched junction nucleotides: 2. Germline assignment: CDR1 GTSNPN and CDR2 SVGIG (reference sequence).

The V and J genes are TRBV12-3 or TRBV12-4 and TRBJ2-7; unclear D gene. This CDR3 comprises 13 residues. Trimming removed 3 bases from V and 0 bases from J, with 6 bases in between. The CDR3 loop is CASSFADSYEQYF. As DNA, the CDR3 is TGTGCCAGCAGTTTCGCAGACTCCTACGAGCAGTACTTC.

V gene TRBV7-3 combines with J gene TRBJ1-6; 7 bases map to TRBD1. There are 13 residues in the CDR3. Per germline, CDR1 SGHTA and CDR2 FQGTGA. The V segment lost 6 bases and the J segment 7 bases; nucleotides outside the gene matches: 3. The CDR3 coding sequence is TGTGCCAGCAGAGGGACAGAGAATTCACCCCTCCACTTT. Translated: CASRGTENSPLHF.

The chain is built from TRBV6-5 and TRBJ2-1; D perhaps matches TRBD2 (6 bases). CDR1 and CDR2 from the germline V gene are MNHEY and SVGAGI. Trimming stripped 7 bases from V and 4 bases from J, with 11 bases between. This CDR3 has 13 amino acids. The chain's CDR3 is CASTGGVYNEQFF. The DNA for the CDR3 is TGTGCCAGCACTGGCGGGGTGTACAATGAGCAGTTCTTC.

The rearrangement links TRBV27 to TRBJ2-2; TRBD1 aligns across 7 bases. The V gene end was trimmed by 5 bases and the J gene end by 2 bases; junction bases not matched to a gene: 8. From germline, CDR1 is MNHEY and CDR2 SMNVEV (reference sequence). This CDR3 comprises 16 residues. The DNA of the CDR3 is TGTGCCAGCAGTCGGGGACAGCTATTCAACACCGGGGAGCTGTTTTTT. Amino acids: CASSRGQLFNTGELFF.

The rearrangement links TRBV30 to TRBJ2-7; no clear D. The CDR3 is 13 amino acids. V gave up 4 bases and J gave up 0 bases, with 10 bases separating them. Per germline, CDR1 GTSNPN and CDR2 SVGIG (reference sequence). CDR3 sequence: CAWNPGHSYEQYF. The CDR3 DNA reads TGTGCCTGGAATCCGGGTCACTCCTACGAGCAGTACTTC.

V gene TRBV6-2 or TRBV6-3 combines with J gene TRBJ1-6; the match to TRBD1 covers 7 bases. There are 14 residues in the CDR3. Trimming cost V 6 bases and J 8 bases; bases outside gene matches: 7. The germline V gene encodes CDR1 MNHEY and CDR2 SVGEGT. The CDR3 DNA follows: TGTGCCAGCAGCCGACAGGGAGCGGATTCACCCCTCCACTTT. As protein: CASSRQGADSPLHF.

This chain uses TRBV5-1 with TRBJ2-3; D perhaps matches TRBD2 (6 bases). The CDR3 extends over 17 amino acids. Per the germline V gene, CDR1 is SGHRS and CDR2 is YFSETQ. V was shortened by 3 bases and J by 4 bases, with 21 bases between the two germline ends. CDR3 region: CASSSHRDSSGPDTQYF. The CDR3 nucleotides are TGCGCCAGCAGCTCACACCGGGACTCTTCTGGCCCAGATACGCAGTATTTT.

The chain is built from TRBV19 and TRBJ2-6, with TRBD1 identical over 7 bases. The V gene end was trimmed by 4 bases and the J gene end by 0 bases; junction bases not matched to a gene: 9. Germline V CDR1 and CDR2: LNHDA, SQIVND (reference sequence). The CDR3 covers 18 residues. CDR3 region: CASSTSGTVYSGANVLTF. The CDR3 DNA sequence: TGTGCCAGTAGTACCTCCGGGACAGTCTACTCTGGGGCCAACGTCCTGACTTTC.

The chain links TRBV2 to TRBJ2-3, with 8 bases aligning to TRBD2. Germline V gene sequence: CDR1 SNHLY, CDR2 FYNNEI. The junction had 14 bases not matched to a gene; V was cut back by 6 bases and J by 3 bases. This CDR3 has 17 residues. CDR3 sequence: CASRPLHRSGSTDTQYF. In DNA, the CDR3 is TGTGCCAGCAGGCCCCTTCATAGGAGCGGGAGTACAGATACGCAGTATTTT.

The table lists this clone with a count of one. The chain's CDR3 is CATSDLSLGLDTGELFF. CDR3 nucleotide sequence: TGTGCCACCAGTGATTTGAGTCTGGGGCTGGACACCGGGGAGCTGTTTTTT. The chain carries TRBV24-1 and TRBJ2-2; possible D gene TRBD1, 5 bases. Germline lookup yields CDR1 KGHDR and CDR2 SFDVKD. The CDR3 loop spans 17 amino acids. V lost 0 bases and J 3 bases, leaving 13 bases between the germline ends.

In DNA, the CDR3 is TGCGCCAGCAGCTTAAGAAACCCCACATACAATGAGCAGTTCTTC. This translates into CASSLRNPTYNEQFF. The genes are TRBV5-1 and TRBJ2-1; D ambiguous. Germline V CDR1 and CDR2: SGHRS, YFSETQ. The CDR3 contains 15 residues. Trimming cost V 2 bases and J 4 bases, with 13 bases left between them.

Here the CDR3 DNA reads TGTGCCTGGAGTCTACTAGCGGGAGGTAGCACAGATACGCAGTATTTT. Translated: CAWSLLAGGSTDTQYF. This chain joins TRBV30 and TRBJ2-3; 12 nucleotides line up with TRBD2. This CDR3 is 16 amino acids long. J lost 0 bases, V lost 2 bases, and 3 bases had no gene match. Germline CDR1 GTSNPN, CDR2 SVGIG (reference sequence).

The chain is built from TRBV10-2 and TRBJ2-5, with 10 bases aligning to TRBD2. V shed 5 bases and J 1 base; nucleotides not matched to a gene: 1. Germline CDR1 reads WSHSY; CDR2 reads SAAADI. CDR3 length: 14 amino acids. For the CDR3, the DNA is TGCGCCAGCAGTACTAGCGGGATCCAAGAGACCCAGTACTTC. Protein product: CASSTSGIQETQYF.